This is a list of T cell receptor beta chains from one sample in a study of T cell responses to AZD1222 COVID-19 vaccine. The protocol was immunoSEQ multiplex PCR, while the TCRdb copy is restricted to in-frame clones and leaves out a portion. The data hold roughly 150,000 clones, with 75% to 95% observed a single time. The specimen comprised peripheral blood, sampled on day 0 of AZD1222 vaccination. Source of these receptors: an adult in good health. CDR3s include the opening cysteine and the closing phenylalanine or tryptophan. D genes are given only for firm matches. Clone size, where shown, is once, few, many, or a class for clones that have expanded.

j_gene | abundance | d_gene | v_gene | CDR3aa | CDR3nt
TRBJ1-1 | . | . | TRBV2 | CASREDRYTEAFF | TGTGCCAGCAGGGAGGACAGATACACTGAAGCTTTCTTT
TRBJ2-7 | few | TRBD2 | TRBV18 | CASSATSGSNPDYEQYF | TGTGCCAGCTCAGCAACTAGCGGGAGTAACCCGGACTACGAGCAGTACTTC
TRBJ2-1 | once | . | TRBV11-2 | CASSPHVGGGNEQFF | TGTGCCAGCAGCCCCCACGTAGGAGGGGGGAATGAGCAGTTCTTC
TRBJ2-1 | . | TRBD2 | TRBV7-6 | CASSVLADRWYNEQFF | TGTGCCAGCAGCGTACTAGCGGACCGATGGTACAATGAGCAGTTCTTC
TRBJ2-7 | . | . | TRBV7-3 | CASSWGFSYEQYF | TGTGCCAGCAGCTGGGGGTTCTCCTACGAGCAGTACTTC
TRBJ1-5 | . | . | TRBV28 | CASSLRQNQPQHF | TGTGCCAGCAGTTTAAGGCAAAATCAGCCCCAGCATTTT
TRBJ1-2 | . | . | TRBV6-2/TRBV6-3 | CASSLTEVHGYTF | TGTGCCAGCAGTCTAACAGAAGTCCATGGCTACACCTTC
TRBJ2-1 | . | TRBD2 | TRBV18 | CASSPQAGGPYNEQFF | TGTGCCAGCTCACCACAGGCGGGGGGCCCCTACAATGAGCAGTTCTTC
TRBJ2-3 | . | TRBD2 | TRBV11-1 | CASSLGLSTDTQYF | TGTGCCAGCAGCCTGGGACTAAGCACAGATACGCAGTATTTT
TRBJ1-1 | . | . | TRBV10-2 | CASSGGRSGLSFQGRLNTEAFF | TGCGCCAGCAGTGGGGGACGTTCGGGACTTAGCTTCCAGGGGAGGTTGAACACTGAAGCTTTCTTT
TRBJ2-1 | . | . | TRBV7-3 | CASSMDSAYNEQFF | TGTGCCAGCAGCATGGACTCGGCCTACAATGAGCAGTTCTTC
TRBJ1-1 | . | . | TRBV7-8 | CASSLPKTENTEAFF | TGTGCCAGCAGCTTACCGAAGACAGAGAACACTGAAGCTTTCTTT
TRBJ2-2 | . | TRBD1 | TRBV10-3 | CAISETGGLINTGELFF | TGTGCCATCAGTGAGACAGGGGGTCTAATCAACACCGGGGAGCTGTTTTTT
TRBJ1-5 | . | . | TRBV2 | CASTGERDQPQHF | TGTGCCAGCACGGGGGAGCGGGATCAGCCCCAGCATTTT
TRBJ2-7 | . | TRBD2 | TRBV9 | CASSVGKGGGTFEYEQYF | TGTGCCAGCAGCGTAGGAAAGGGCGGGGGGACGTTCGAGTACGAGCAGTACTTC
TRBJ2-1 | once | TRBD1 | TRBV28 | CASSFPRQGASNEQFF | TGTGCCAGCAGTTTCCCCAGGCAGGGGGCTAGCAATGAGCAGTTCTTC
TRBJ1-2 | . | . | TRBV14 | CASSQDLRGLRGYTF | TGTGCCAGCAGCCAAGATCTTCGGGGGTTAAGGGGCTACACCTTC
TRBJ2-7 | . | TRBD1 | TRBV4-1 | CASSQVRDRVREQYF | TGCGCCAGCAGCCAAGTAAGGGACAGGGTTAGGGAGCAGTACTTC
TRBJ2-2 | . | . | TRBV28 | CASRGAGHGELFF | TGTGCCAGCAGGGGAGCGGGACACGGGGAGCTGTTTTTT
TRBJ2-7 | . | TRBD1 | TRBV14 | CASSPLGLQGRYEQYF | TGTGCCAGCAGCCCATTAGGTTTACAGGGGCGATACGAGCAGTACTTC
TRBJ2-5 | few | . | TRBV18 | CASSPPVRETQYF | TGTGCCAGCTCACCACCGGTTAGGGAGACCCAGTACTTC
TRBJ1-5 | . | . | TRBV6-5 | CASKSGDSNQPQHF | TGTGCCAGCAAGTCAGGGGATAGCAATCAGCCCCAGCATTTT
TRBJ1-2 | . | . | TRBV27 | CASSMGNYGYTF | TGTGCCAGCAGCATGGGTAACTATGGCTACACCTTC
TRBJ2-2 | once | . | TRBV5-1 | CASSSGTLTNTGELFF | TGCGCCAGCAGCTCGGGGACACTCACAAACACCGGGGAGCTGTTTTTT
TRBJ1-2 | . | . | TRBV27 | CASSPDSPSNYGYTF | TGTGCCAGCAGCCCAGACAGTCCCTCTAACTATGGCTACACCTTC
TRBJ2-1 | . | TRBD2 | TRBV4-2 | CASSQGLGNNEQFF | TGTGCCAGCAGCCAGGGACTAGGGAACAATGAGCAGTTCTTC
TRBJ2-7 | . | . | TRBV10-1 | CASSESGRYEQYF | TGCGCCAGCAGTGAATCGGGGAGGTACGAGCAGTACTTC
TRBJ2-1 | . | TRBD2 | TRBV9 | CASSVEASGRVGEQFF | TGTGCCAGCAGCGTAGAGGCTAGCGGGAGAGTGGGTGAGCAGTTCTTC
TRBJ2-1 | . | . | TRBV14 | CASSQTGEALSNEQFF | TGTGCCAGCAGCCAAACGGGGGAGGCCTTGAGCAATGAGCAGTTCTTC
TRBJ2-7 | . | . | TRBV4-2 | CASSQETRGGYEQYF | TGTGCCAGCAGCCAAGAGACCCGGGGAGGCTACGAGCAGTACTTC
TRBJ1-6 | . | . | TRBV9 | CASSAVRGYNSPLHF | TGTGCCAGCAGCGCGGTAAGGGGCTATAATTCACCCCTCCACTTT
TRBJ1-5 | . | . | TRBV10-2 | CASSERQYNQPQHF | TGCGCCAGCAGCGAGCGACAGTACAATCAGCCCCAGCATTTT
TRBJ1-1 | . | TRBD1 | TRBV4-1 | CASSQGVVGRGPLNTEAFF | TGCGCCAGCAGCCAAGGGGTCGTTGGCAGGGGGCCCTTGAACACTGAAGCTTTCTTT
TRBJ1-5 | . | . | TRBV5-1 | CASSLGVQGTGNQPQHF | TGCGCCAGCAGCTTGGGGGTTCAGGGAACTGGGAATCAGCCCCAGCATTTT
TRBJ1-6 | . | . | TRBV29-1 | CSVGGGTGKFLPNSPLHF | TGCAGCGTTGGGGGGGGTACAGGGAAATTTCTCCCCAATTCACCCCTCCACTTT
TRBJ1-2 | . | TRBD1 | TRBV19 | CASRDRGHGYTF | TGTGCCAGTAGGGACAGGGGGCATGGCTACACCTTC
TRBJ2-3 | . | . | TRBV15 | CATSRRARTDTQYF | TGTGCCACCAGCAGAAGGGCCCGCACAGATACGCAGTATTTT
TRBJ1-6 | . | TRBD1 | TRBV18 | CASSLSTGGYNSPLHF | TGTGCCAGCTCACTTTCTACAGGGGGCTATAATTCACCCCTCCACTTT
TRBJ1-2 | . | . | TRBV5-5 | CASRPPEGSGWYNYGYTF | TGTGCCAGCAGACCCCCGGAGGGGAGTGGTTGGTATAACTATGGCTACACCTTC
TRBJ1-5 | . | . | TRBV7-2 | CASSLGGGQPNQPQHF | TGTGCCAGCAGCTTAGGGGGCGGACAACCCAATCAGCCCCAGCATTTT
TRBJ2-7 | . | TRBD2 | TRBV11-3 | CASSFSGGNSYEQYF | TGTGCCAGCAGCTTTAGCGGGGGAAACTCCTACGAGCAGTACTTC
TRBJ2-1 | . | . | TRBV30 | CAWKGDYNEQFF | TGTGCCTGGAAGGGCGATTACAATGAGCAGTTCTTC
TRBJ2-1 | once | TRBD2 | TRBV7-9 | CASSLVGGSSYNEQFF | TGTGCCAGCAGCTTAGTCGGCGGGAGCTCCTACAACGAGCAGTTCTTC
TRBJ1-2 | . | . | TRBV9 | CASSATQGDRNGYTF | TGTGCCAGCAGCGCAACACAGGGTGACCGGAATGGCTACACCTTC
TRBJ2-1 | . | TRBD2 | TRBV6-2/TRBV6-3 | CASSRSGSTYNEQFF | TGTGCCAGCAGCCGTAGCGGGAGTACCTACAATGAGCAGTTCTTC
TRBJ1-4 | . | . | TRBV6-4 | CASSDSTGTEEKLFF | TGTGCCAGCAGTGACTCAACCGGGACTGAAGAAAAACTGTTTTTT